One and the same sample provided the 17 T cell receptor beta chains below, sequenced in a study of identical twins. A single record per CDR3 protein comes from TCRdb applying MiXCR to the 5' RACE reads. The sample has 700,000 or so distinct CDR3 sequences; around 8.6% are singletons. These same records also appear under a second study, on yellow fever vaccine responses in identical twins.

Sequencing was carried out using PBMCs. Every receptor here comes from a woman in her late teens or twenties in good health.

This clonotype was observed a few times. The CDR3 loop is CASTARFDRASGANVLTF. The DNA for the CDR3 is TGTGCCAGCACCGCCCGATTTGACAGAGCCTCTGGGGCCAACGTCCTGACTTTC. The chain joins TRBV12-3 or TRBV12-4 to TRBJ2-6; tentatively, D is TRBD1 (5 bases). The CDR3 length is 18 residues. Deletions cut 7 bases from V and 0 bases from J, with 19 bases between.

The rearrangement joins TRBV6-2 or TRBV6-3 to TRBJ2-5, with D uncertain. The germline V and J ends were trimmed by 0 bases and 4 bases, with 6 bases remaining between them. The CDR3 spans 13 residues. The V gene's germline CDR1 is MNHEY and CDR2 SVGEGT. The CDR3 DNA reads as TGTGCCAGCAGTTACTCGGTGGCAGAGACCCAGTACTTC. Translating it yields CASSYSVAETQYF.

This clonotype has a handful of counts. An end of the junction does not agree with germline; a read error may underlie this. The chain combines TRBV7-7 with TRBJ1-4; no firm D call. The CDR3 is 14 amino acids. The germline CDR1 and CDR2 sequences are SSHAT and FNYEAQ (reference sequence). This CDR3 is CASSQDFGDEKLFF. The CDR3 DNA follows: TGTGCTAGCAGCCAGGATTTCGGAGATGAAAAACTGTTTTTT.

DNA of the CDR3: TGCAGCGGACAGGGAGATGCAACTAATGAAAAACTGTTTTTT. Translated, it gives CSGQGDATNEKLFF. V usage is TRBV29-1 and J usage is TRBJ1-4; 7 bases map to TRBD1. The CDR3 sequence is 14 residues long. CDR1 and CDR2 (germline): SQVTM, ANQGSEA. Germline trimming cut 7 bases from V and 0 bases from J; bases unmatched to any gene: 5.

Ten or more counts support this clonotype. In DNA, the CDR3 is TGTGCCAGCAGTTTCCCATCGACAGAAGCCTACAATGAGCAGTTCTTC. As protein: CASSFPSTEAYNEQFF. The genes are TRBV28 and TRBJ2-1, with D tentatively TRBD1 (5 bases). V shed 3 bases and J shed 2 bases, with 14 bases lying between them. Germline CDR1 is MDHEN and CDR2 is SYDVKM. The CDR3 consists of 16 residues.

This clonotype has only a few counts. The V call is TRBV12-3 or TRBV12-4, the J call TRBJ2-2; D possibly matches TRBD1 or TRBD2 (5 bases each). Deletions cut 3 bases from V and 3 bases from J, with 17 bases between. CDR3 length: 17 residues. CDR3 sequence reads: CASSFRGGGVDTGELFF. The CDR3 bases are TGTGCCAGCAGTTTTCGCGGTGGGGGAGTAGACACCGGGGAGCTGTTTTTT.

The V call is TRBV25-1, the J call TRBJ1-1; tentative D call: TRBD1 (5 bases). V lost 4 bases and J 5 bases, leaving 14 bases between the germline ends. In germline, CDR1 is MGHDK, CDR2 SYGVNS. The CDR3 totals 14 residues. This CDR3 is CASSAWGEDTEAFF. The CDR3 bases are TGTGCCAGCAGTGCCTGGGGGGAGGATACTGAAGCTTTCTTT.

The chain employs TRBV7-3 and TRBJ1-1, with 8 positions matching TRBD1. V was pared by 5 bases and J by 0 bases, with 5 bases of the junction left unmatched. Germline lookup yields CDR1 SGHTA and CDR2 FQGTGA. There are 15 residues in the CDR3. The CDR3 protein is CASSVTGGMNTEAFF. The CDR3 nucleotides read TGTGCCAGCAGCGTTACAGGGGGGATGAACACTGAAGCTTTCTTT. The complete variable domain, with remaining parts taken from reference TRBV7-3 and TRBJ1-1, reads GAGVSQTPSNKVTEKGKYVELRCDPISGHTALYWYRQSLGQGPEFLIYFQGTGAADDSGLPNDRFFAVRPEGSVSTLKIQRTERGDSAVYLCASSVTGGMNTEAFFGQGTRLTVV.

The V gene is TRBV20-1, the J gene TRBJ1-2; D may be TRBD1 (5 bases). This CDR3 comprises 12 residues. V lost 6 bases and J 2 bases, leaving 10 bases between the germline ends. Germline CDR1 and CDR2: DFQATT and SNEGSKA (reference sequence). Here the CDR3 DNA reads TGCAGTGCAAAGACAGCCAACTATGGCTACACCTTC. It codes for CSAKTANYGYTF.

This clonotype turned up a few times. The CDR3 DNA reads as TGTGCCAGCAGGCTTACAGGGGGCGGATTTGATACGCAGTATTTT. This gives the protein CASRLTGGGFDTQYF. The chain carries TRBV7-9 and TRBJ2-3; 9 bases are a match to TRBD1. The J segment lost 6 bases and the V segment lost 6 bases, leaving 10 bases of the junction unmatched. CDR1 is SEHNR and CDR2 is FQNEAQ in the germline V gene (reference sequence). The CDR3 contains 15 residues.

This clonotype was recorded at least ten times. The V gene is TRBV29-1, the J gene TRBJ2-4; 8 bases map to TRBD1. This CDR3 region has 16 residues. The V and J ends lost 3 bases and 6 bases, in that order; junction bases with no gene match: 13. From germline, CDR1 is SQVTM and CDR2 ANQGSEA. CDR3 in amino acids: CSVDRIAGQGANIQYF. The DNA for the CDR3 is TGCAGCGTTGATCGAATTGCCGGACAGGGCGCAAACATTCAGTACTTC.

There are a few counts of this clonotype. The CDR3 DNA reads TGTGCCAGCAGACAACTAGCGGGCGTTGACAATGAGCAGTTCTTC. This codes for CASRQLAGVDNEQFF. The rearrangement joins TRBV6-2 or TRBV6-3 to TRBJ2-1, with TRBD2 matching over 9 bases. The V gene end was trimmed by 6 bases and the J gene end by 5 bases; junction bases not matched to a gene: 8. CDR1 is MNHEY and CDR2 is SVGEGT in the germline V gene. The CDR3 totals 15 residues.

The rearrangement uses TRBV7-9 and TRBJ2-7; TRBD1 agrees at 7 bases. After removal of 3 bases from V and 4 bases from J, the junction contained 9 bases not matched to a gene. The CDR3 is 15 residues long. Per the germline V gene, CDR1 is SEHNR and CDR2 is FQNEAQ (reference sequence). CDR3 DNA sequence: TGTGCCAGCAGCTTGGTAGTCGGACAGGTGTACGAGCAGTACTTC. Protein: CASSLVVGQVYEQYF.

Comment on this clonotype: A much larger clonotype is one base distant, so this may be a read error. For the CDR3, the DNA is TGCAGTGGTACCCCCGGGACAGGGGCGCGGCAGTACTTC. Protein product: CSGTPGTGARQYF. This rearrangement joins TRBV20-1 to TRBJ2-7, with 10 positions matching TRBD1. The CDR3 is made up of 13 amino acids. Germline loops: CDR1 DFQATT, CDR2 SNEGSKA (reference sequence). After removal of 7 bases from V and 9 bases from J, the junction contained 12 bases not matched to a gene.

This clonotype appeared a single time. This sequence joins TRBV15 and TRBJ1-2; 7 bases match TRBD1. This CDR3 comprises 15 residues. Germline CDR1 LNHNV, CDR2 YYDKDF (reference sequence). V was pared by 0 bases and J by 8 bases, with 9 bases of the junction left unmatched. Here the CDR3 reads CATSRDGTVGIGYTF. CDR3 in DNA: TGTGCCACCAGCAGAGATGGGACAGTTGGTATCGGCTACACCTTC.

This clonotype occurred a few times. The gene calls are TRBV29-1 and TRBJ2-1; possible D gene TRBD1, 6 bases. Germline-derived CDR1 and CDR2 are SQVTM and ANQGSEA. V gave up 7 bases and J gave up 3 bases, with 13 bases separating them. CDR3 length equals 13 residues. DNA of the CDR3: TGCAGCGGTATACAGGGCTACTACAATGAGCAGTTCTTC. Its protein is CSGIQGYYNEQFF.

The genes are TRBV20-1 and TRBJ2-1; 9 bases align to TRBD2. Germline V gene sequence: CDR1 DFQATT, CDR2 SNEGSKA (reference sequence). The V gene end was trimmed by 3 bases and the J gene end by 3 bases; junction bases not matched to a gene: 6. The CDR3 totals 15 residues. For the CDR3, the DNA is TGCAGTGCTAGGCACCTAGCGGGGATCTACAATGAGCAGTTCTTC. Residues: CSARHLAGIYNEQFF.